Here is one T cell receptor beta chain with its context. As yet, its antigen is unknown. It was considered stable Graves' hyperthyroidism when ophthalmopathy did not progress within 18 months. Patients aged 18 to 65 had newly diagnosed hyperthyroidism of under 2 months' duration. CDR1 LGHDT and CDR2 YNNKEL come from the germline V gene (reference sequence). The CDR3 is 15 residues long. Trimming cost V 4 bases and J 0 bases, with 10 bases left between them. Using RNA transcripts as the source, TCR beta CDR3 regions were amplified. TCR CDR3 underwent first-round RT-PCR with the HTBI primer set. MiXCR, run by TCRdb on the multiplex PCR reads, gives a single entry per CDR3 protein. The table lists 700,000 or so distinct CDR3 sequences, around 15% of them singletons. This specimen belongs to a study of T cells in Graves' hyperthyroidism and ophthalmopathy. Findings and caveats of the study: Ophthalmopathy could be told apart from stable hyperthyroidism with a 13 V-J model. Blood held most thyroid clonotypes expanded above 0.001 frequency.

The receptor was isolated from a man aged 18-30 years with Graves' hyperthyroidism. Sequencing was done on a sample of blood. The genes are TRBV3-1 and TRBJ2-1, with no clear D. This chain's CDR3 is CASSRSESSYNEQFF. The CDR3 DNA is TGTGCCAGCAGCCGGAGCGAGAGCTCCTACAATGAGCAGTTCTTC.